This entry lists 20 T cell receptor beta chains sequenced from one sample in a study of regulatory T cells in long-lasting Graves disease. Time point reported: newly diagnosed GD, antithyroid drugs for less than 3 months. With RNA extracted from PBMCs as input, the TCR library was made. Combining iRepertoire HTBI primers with Arm-PCR of CDR3 regions, the authors built TCR beta libraries. One entry per CDR3 protein, called by TCRdb with MiXCR from the multiplex PCR reads. The table has some 330,000 distinct CDR3 sequences, about an eighth seen once. Separately, the same data were catalogued under a study of T cells in Graves' hyperthyroidism and ophthalmopathy.

Sequenced material: peripheral blood mononuclear cells (PBMCs), taken at new diagnosis, from a patient treated with antithyroid drugs. The source of these receptors is a woman aged 18-29 years with Graves disease.

Ten or more counts support this clonotype. CDR3: CSARDPSGDYEQYF. The CDR3 DNA reads TGCAGTGCTAGAGATCCGTCGGGGGACTACGAGCAGTACTTC. The V call is TRBV20-1, the J call TRBJ2-7; D may be TRBD2 (6 bases). V was cut by 0 bases and J by 3 bases, with 12 bases left in between. This CDR3 is 14 amino acids long. CDR1 is DFQATT, CDR2 SNEGSKA, per germline (reference sequence).

This clonotype came up a few times. V usage is TRBV27 and J usage is TRBJ1-5, with 7 bases lining up with TRBD1. After removal of 2 bases from V and 6 bases from J, the junction contained 10 bases not matched to a gene. From germline, CDR1 is MNHEY and CDR2 SMNVEV (reference sequence). This CDR3 contains 16 residues. CDR3 region: CASSLGAGGSVQPQHF. The CDR3 DNA sequence: TGTGCCAGCAGTTTAGGGGCAGGGGGTTCGGTTCAGCCCCAGCATTTT.

This clonotype occurred many times. The chain couples TRBV5-1 to TRBJ2-2; D gene uncertain. V shed 3 bases and J shed 7 bases, with 13 bases lying between them. Germline loops: CDR1 SGHRS, CDR2 YFSETQ. CDR3 length: 14 residues. CDR3 in DNA: TGCGCCAGCAGCTCCCAGAGTCCGGTCGGGGAGCTGTTTTTT. This encodes CASSSQSPVGELFF.

The rearrangement uses TRBV7-3 and TRBJ2-1, with 8 bases identical to TRBD2. From germline, CDR1 is SGHTA and CDR2 FQGTGA. With 4 bases clipped from V and 10 bases from J, the junction kept 18 bases outside the gene matches. The CDR3 covers 17 residues. CDR3 coding DNA: TGTGCCAGCAGCTCACTAACCCTCGGGACTAGGCAGGTAGAGCAGTTCTTC. Protein: CASSSLTLGTRQVEQFF.

This clonotype was recorded at least ten times. The rearrangement uses TRBV20-1 and TRBJ2-7, with TRBD2 as a possible D gene (6 bases). This CDR3 comprises 14 residues. The germline CDR1 and CDR2 sequences are DFQATT and SNEGSKA (reference sequence). V shed 1 base and J shed 6 bases, with 16 bases lying between them. CDR3 bases: TGCAGTGCTAGAGCTTATAGCGGAGAGCTCGAGCAGTACTTC. Its protein product is CSARAYSGELEQYF.

With respect to this clonotype: A read error may explain this, as a much larger clone is one base away. The chain recombines TRBV19 with TRBJ1-5; no clear D gene. The CDR3 has 14 residues. The germline V and J ends were trimmed by 7 bases and 6 bases, with 16 bases remaining between them. Looked up from germline, CDR1 is LNHDA and CDR2 is SQIVND (reference sequence). This chain's CDR3 is CASTQAKGGQPQHF. DNA for the CDR3: TGTGCCAGTACTCAGGCGAAGGGTGGTCAGCCCCAGCATTTT.

This clonotype has ten or more counts. V and J are TRBV11-2 and TRBJ2-2; 9 bases are shared with TRBD1. The germline CDR1 and CDR2 sequences are SGHAT and FQNNGV. The CDR3 loop spans 17 amino acids. With 0 bases clipped from V and 0 bases from J, the junction kept 2 bases outside the gene matches. CDR3 amino acids: CASSLDYRGPNTGELFF. Written as DNA, the CDR3 is TGTGCCAGCAGCTTAGATTACAGGGGGCCGAACACCGGGGAGCTGTTTTTT.

Comments on this clonotype: This may be a read error, as it is one base from a much larger clone. The rearrangement joins TRBV2 to TRBJ2-1, with 9 positions matching TRBD2. The CDR3 has 16 residues. Germline lookup yields CDR1 SNHLY and CDR2 FYNNEI. V lost 5 bases, J lost 2 bases, and 7 bases stayed unmatched. The CDR3 loop reads CASSLSIAGAYNEQFF. CDR3 nucleotides: TGTGCCAGCAGTCTCTCTATAGCGGGAGCCTACAATGAGCAGTTCTTC.

This clonotype has a count of ten or more. V gene TRBV7-3 combines with J gene TRBJ2-1; D is unclear. Germline CDR1 and CDR2: SGHTA and FQGTGA. This CDR3 contains 12 residues. V dropped 2 bases and J dropped 9 bases, with 8 bases sitting between them. CDR3 residues: CASSLLVGEQFF. Written as DNA, the CDR3 is TGTGCCAGCAGCTTACTAGTGGGTGAGCAGTTCTTC.

Notes on this clonotype: Only one base separates this from a far larger clonotype, so it likely reflects a read error. This chain links TRBV6-2 or TRBV6-3 with TRBJ2-3; D is uncertain. CDR1 and CDR2 (germline): MNHEY, SVGEGT. V lost 5 bases and J 8 bases, leaving 8 bases between the germline ends. The CDR3 has 11 amino acids. The CDR3 sequence is CASSILRTQYF. The CDR3 DNA reads as TGTGCCAGCAGTATTCTGCGTACGCAGTATTTT.

This clonotype has at least ten counts. The chain uses TRBV4-2 and TRBJ2-3, with D possibly being TRBD2 (5 bases). CDR3 length: 12 amino acids. V lost 4 bases and J lost 6, with 8 bases in between. The germline gives CDR1 LGHNA, CDR2 YNFKEQ. The CDR3 loop reads CASSPSGDTQYF. CDR3 nucleotide sequence: TGTGCCAGCAGCCCGTCGGGGGATACGCAGTATTTT.

This clonotype appeared many times. V and J are TRBV7-2 and TRBJ2-3; TRBD1 matches 9 bases. This CDR3 spans 18 amino acids. CDR1 and CDR2 (germline): SGHTA, FQGNSA. Germline trimming cut 4 bases from V and 4 bases from J; bases unmatched to any gene: 15. CDR3 sequence: CASSSAFTGTGQADTQYF. The CDR3, as DNA: TGTGCCAGCAGCTCGGCGTTTACCGGGACAGGGCAGGCAGATACGCAGTATTTT.

Only a few counts were recorded for this clonotype. The V call is TRBV28, the J call TRBJ2-3; TRBD2 is a possible D gene (5 bases). The CDR3 has 13 residues. The V and J ends lost 7 bases and 0 bases respectively, with 8 bases between them. CDR1 MDHEN and CDR2 SYDVKM come from the germline V gene. The DNA of the CDR3 is TGTGCCAGCATTGGCGGGAGCACAGATACGCAGTATTTT. Residues: CASIGGSTDTQYF.

Many counts were recorded for this clonotype. The chain couples TRBV7-9 to TRBJ1-1; 7 nucleotides match TRBD1. V dropped 5 bases and J dropped 12; count of bases not matched to a gene: 21. This CDR3 comprises 16 residues. The germline gives CDR1 SEHNR, CDR2 FQNEAQ (reference sequence). Here the CDR3 DNA reads TGTGCCAGCAGCCCCAGGGACAGACTAATCGCGTCTGAGTCTTTCTTT. Its translation: CASSPRDRLIASESFF. Looking up the rest from reference TRBV7-9 and TRBJ1-1 gives the full variable domain: DTGVSQNPRHKITKRGQNVTFRCDPISEHNRLYWYRQTLGQGPEFLTYFQNEAQLEKSRLLSDRFSAERPKGSFSTLEIQRTEQGDSAMYLCASSPRDRLIASESFFGQGTRLTVV.

This clonotype has just a few counts. This chain links TRBV7-2 with TRBJ2-1; tentative D call: TRBD1 (6 bases). V was clipped by 5 bases and J by 6 bases, with 14 bases between them. This CDR3 has 14 amino acids. CDR1 and CDR2 (germline): SGHTA, FQGNSA. The CDR3 DNA reads TGTGCCAGCAGCCCAGCAGGGGCTATCAATGAGCAGTTCTTC. Translated, it gives CASSPAGAINEQFF.

This clonotype was seen ten or more times. The junction departs from the called germline gene at one end, perhaps through a read error. The chain recombines TRBV27 with TRBJ1-2, with a weak D call TRBD1 (6 bases). This CDR3 is built from 13 residues. CDR1 MNHEY and CDR2 SMNVEV come from the germline V gene (reference sequence). CDR3 sequence reads: CASSLSGDYGYTF. CDR3 DNA sequence: TGTGCCAGCAGCTTATCAGGGGACTATGGCTACACCTTC.

The chain employs TRBV4-3 and TRBJ2-2, with TRBD2 matching over 7 bases. The CDR3 totals 17 residues. From germline, CDR1 is LGHNA and CDR2 YSLEER. V gave up 1 base and J gave up 5 bases; unmatched junction bases: 10. CDR3 nucleotide sequence: TGCGCCAGCAGCCAAGGGGAGGGCTCCCTGAGGACCGGGGAGCTGTTTTTT. Translation: CASSQGEGSLRTGELFF.

This clonotype was picked up many times. The genes are TRBV6-1 and TRBJ2-7, with D possibly matching TRBD2 (6 bases). V lost 5 bases and J lost 4, with 18 bases in between. This CDR3 spans 15 amino acids. Per the germline V gene, CDR1 is MNHNS and CDR2 is SASEGT. CDR3: CASSTPGLNPYEQYV. CDR3 in DNA: TGTGCCAGCAGTACGCCGGGACTGAACCCGTACGAGCAGTACGTC.

This clonotype came up a few times. With a much larger clone just one base away, this may be a read error. The rearrangement joins TRBV20-1 to TRBJ2-7; TRBD1 might be the D (6 bases). The CDR3 is 17 residues long. The germline gives CDR1 DFQATT, CDR2 SNEGSKA (reference sequence). The DNA for the CDR3 is TGCAGTGCTAGAGATCGTGGTGGGCAGGGGAGCTCCTGCGAGCAGTACTTC. It is translated as CSARDRGGQGSSCEQYF.

This clonotype was counted at least ten times. The gene calls are TRBV4-3 and TRBJ1-1, with D possibly matching TRBD1 (5 bases). V was shortened by 3 bases and J by 11 bases, with 16 bases between the two germline ends. Germline V CDR1 and CDR2: LGHNA, YSLEER. The CDR3 spans 13 residues. The CDR3 nucleotides are TGCGCCAGCAGCCATCTAACGGCAGGGATGGCTTTCTTT. Its translation is CASSHLTAGMAFF.